The subject of this entry is one TCR beta chain. This entry comes from a study of monozygotic twins with inflammatory bowel disease. Germline lookup yields CDR1 MGHDK and CDR2 SYGVNS. The CDR3 totals 11 residues. Eight separate reactions per sample served to make cDNA. Molecular identifiers with 6-nucleotide sample barcodes were added during cDNA synthesis via template switching. For each CDR3 protein, TCRdb gives one entry from its re-call of the 5' RACE reads, without DNA. In all, the sample yields 400,000 to 500,000 distinct CDR3 sequences. The J gene is TRBJ2-1, the V gene TRBV25-1. This clonotype was obtained from a human donor with ulcerative colitis or Crohn's disease, or a healthy co-twin of an affected twin (not recorded which). The sample consisted of blood. The CDR3 sequence is CASSGWNEQFF.